The following is a T cell receptor beta chain sequence with its context. No antigen is known for it. This entry comes from a study of cytomegalovirus exposure and HLA in healthy donors. Study-wide results and limits: The presence/absence work took it that sequencing depth was about the same across donors. In vitro data verified a few CMV-associated chains as specific for CMV antigens. Reportedly, diagnosis of cytomegalovirus status by the classifier showed high specificity and sensitivity.

The germline V and J ends were trimmed by 2 bases and 4 bases, with 14 bases remaining between them. CDR1 and CDR2 (germline): KGHSH, LQKENI. The CDR3 consists of 15 residues. The PCR employed 60 Vbeta primers together with 13 Jbeta primers. Assay: immunoSEQ multiplex PCR; the TCRdb copy retains only in-frame clones and omits some. The sample carries some 130,000 clones, roughly 70% recorded once. Sequenced input: PBMCs. The chain uses TRBV18 and TRBJ1-2; D may be TRBD1 (5 bases). This receptor was obtained from a man aged 25 to 40 in good health and CMV-seronegative. CDR3 sequence reads: CASSPANQGGYGYTF. The CDR3 coding sequence is TGTGCCAGCTCACCAGCGAATCAGGGTGGCTATGGCTACACCTTC.